Below are 15 T cell receptor beta chains sequenced from a single sample in a study of identical twins. Each CDR3 protein is one row after TCRdb ran MiXCR on the 5' RACE reads. This table holds hundreds of thousands of distinct CDR3 sequences, roughly 20% found once. The same sample was also studied in work on T cells expressing NK-cell markers.

Specimen: PBMCs. The receptors derive from a young woman in good health.

In its sample, this clonotype was seen a few times. V is TRBV9 and J is TRBJ2-1; a weak D match, TRBD2 (7 bases). V lost 3 bases, J lost 2 bases, and 15 bases lay in between. CDR3 length: 16 residues. In germline, CDR1 is SGDLS, CDR2 YYNGEE. CDR3 protein: CASSGGGGKTYNEQFF. The CDR3 DNA reads as TGTGCCAGCAGCGGGGGAGGGGGGAAGACCTACAATGAGCAGTTCTTC.

The gene calls are TRBV27 and TRBJ2-7; the match to TRBD2 covers 7 bases. The germline V gene has CDR1 MNHEY and CDR2 SMNVEV (reference sequence). With 5 bases clipped from V and 7 bases from J, the junction kept 8 bases outside the gene matches. There are 13 residues in the CDR3. The CDR3 sequence: CASSLGGTGEQYF. The CDR3 region has the DNA TGTGCCAGCAGTCTCGGGGGGACGGGTGAGCAGTACTTC.

The chain recombines TRBV27 with TRBJ2-7, with 11 positions matching TRBD1. The CDR3 sequence is 15 residues long. CDR1 is MNHEY, CDR2 SMNVEV, per germline (reference sequence). Trimming took 5 bases from V and 5 from J; bases not matched to a gene: 8. The CDR3 DNA follows: TGTGCCAGCAGTGCGAGGGGACAGGGGGTGCACGAGCAGTACTTC. As protein: CASSARGQGVHEQYF.

This clonotype was counted between two and nine times. This sequence joins TRBV6-5 and TRBJ2-7; TRBD2 matches at 9 bases. The CDR3 spans 16 residues. The trim removed 2 bases at V and 0 bases at J, leaving 5 bases unmatched. Germline CDR1 is MNHEY and CDR2 is SVGAGI. DNA of the CDR3: TGTGCCAGCAGTTACCGGGCTAGCGGGGTCTCCTACGAGCAGTACTTC. Translating it yields CASSYRASGVSYEQYF.

The V and J genes are TRBV7-9 and TRBJ2-3; D gene unclear. V was clipped by 1 base and J by 5 bases, with 13 bases between them. This CDR3 contains 15 residues. In germline, CDR1 is SEHNR, CDR2 FQNEAQ (reference sequence). The CDR3 nucleotides read TGTGCCAGCAGCTTAGGGGTCGTTGAGCGAGATACGCAGTATTTT. This codes for CASSLGVVERDTQYF.

This clonotype was recorded many times. CDR3 residues: CSARDGRLAEDEQFF. In DNA form, the CDR3 reads TGCAGTGCTAGAGATGGTCGACTAGCAGAGGATGAGCAGTTCTTC. The chain recombines TRBV20-1 with TRBJ2-1; 7 positions match TRBD2. Per the germline V gene, CDR1 is DFQATT and CDR2 is SNEGSKA (reference sequence). This CDR3 has 15 amino acids. J was trimmed by 8 bases and V by 0 bases; bases with no gene match: 10.

The CDR3 protein is CASSLGPESEETQYF. The CDR3 DNA reads TGTGCCAGCAGTTTAGGACCGGAAAGCGAAGAGACCCAGTACTTC. The J gene is TRBJ2-5, the V gene TRBV12-3 or TRBV12-4; the D is unclear. Trimming stripped 1 base from V and 3 bases from J, with 12 bases between. The CDR3 length is 15 residues.

This clonotype came up a few times. The chain couples TRBV29-1 to TRBJ2-6; TRBD1 matches at 7 bases. The V and J ends lost 6 bases and 9 bases, in that order; junction bases with no gene match: 8. The CDR3 sequence is 13 residues long. The germline V gene encodes CDR1 SQVTM and CDR2 ANQGSEA. In DNA, the CDR3 is TGCAGCGTGAGGGACAGACAAGTCAACGTCCTGACTTTC. Protein: CSVRDRQVNVLTF. Full variable domain (outside the CDR3, taken from reference TRBV29-1 and TRBJ2-6): SAVISQKPSRDICQRGTSLTIQCQVDSQVTMMFWYRQQPGQSLTLIATANQGSEATYESGFVIDKFPISRPNLTFSTLTVSNMSPEDSSIYLCSVRDRQVNVLTFGAGSRLTVL.

The sample holds a few counts of this clonotype. J is TRBJ2-1 and V is TRBV20-1; TRBD1 agrees at 7 bases. J gave up 7 bases and V 1 base, and 4 bases lay outside the gene matches. Germline CDR1 reads DFQATT; CDR2 reads SNEGSKA (reference sequence). The CDR3 extends over 13 amino acids. CDR3 in DNA: TGCAGTGCTAGAGGGGACAGTCGAAATGAGCAGTTCTTC. Its protein is CSARGDSRNEQFF.

In this sample, this clonotype turned up a few times. This chain joins TRBV7-2 and TRBJ1-1; D unresolved. The V gene lost 5 bases and the J gene lost 7 bases, with 11 bases spanning the gap. CDR3 length equals 12 residues. Germline values: CDR1 SGHTA, CDR2 FQGNSA. CDR3 sequence: CASSPSMGEAFF. CDR3 nucleotide sequence: TGTGCCAGCAGCCCCTCCATGGGTGAAGCTTTCTTT.

This clonotype was observed a handful of times. V is TRBV29-1 and J is TRBJ2-1; 7 bases are a match to TRBD2. Trimming at V came to 0 bases and at J to 0 bases, leaving 5 bases not matched to a gene. This CDR3 has 16 residues. CDR1 is SQVTM, CDR2 ANQGSEA, per germline. In DNA, the CDR3 is TGCAGCGTTGAAGATGGGCGCGGGAGCTCCTACAATGAGCAGTTCTTC. Amino acids: CSVEDGRGSSYNEQFF.

The rearrangement uses TRBV7-2 and TRBJ2-3; no reliable D call. This CDR3 has 15 residues. CDR1 is SGHTA, CDR2 FQGNSA, per germline. V shed 5 bases and J shed 2 bases, with 14 bases lying between them. The CDR3 region is CASSPMGGLTDTQYF. CDR3 DNA sequence: TGTGCCAGCAGCCCCATGGGCGGCCTCACAGATACGCAGTATTTT.

This chain joins TRBV20-1 and TRBJ1-2, with TRBD1 matching 7 bases. The CDR3 covers 12 residues. CDR1 and CDR2 (germline): DFQATT, SNEGSKA (reference sequence). V was pared by 5 bases and J by 8 bases, with 8 bases of the junction left unmatched. The CDR3 here is CSAGPRGGGYTF. The CDR3 DNA is TGCAGTGCTGGCCCCCGAGGGGGCGGCTACACCTTC.

The genes are TRBV19 and TRBJ2-2, with a tentative D call TRBD2 (6 bases). CDR1 is LNHDA and CDR2 is SQIVND in the germline V gene (reference sequence). The CDR3 covers 15 residues. The V gene lost 3 bases and the J gene lost 8 bases, with 16 bases spanning the gap. In DNA, the CDR3 is TGTGCCAGTAGTATGAGTAGCGGTCTTTTGGGGGAGCTGTTTTTT. Amino acids: CASSMSSGLLGELFF.

This clonotype was seen a handful of times. The genes are TRBV12-3 or TRBV12-4 and TRBJ1-3, with D maybe TRBD1 (6 bases). V shed 6 bases and J shed 4 bases, with 10 bases lying between them. CDR3 length: 13 residues. CDR3 loop: CASRQGYGNTIYF. CDR3 nucleotide sequence: TGTGCCAGCAGACAGGGTTACGGAAACACCATATATTTT.